Detailed here is one T cell receptor (beta chain). Its antigen is currently unknown. The PCR employed 60 Vbeta primers together with 13 Jbeta primers. Produced via immunoSEQ multiplex PCR; TCRdb's table is partial and in-frame only. The sample holds 200,000 to 250,000 clones. The sample belongs to a study of cytomegalovirus exposure and HLA in healthy donors. General study points: Association with HLA alleles at 0.05 false discovery rate was found for around 15,000 TCR beta sequences in a later analysis.

The sequencing sample was made of PBMCs. The TCR originated in a woman in her twenties or thirties in good health and CMV-seropositive.

CDR3 nucleotides: TGTGCCAGCTCACCACGGGGACAGGGGGCCGTAGGCACCGGGGAGCTGTTTTTT. This codes for CASSPRGQGAVGTGELFF. This rearrangement joins TRBV18 to TRBJ2-2; 12 bases match TRBD1. There are 18 residues in the CDR3. Germline CDR1 KGHSH, CDR2 LQKENI. V gave up 1 base and J gave up 4 bases; unmatched junction bases: 7. The variable domain in full, completed from reference TRBV18 and TRBJ2-2, reads NAGVMQNPRHLVRRRGQEARLRCSPMKGHSHVYWYRQLPEEGLKFMVYLQKENIIDESGMPKERFSAEFPKEGPSILRIQQVVRGDSAAYFCASSPRGQGAVGTGELFFGEGSRLTVL.